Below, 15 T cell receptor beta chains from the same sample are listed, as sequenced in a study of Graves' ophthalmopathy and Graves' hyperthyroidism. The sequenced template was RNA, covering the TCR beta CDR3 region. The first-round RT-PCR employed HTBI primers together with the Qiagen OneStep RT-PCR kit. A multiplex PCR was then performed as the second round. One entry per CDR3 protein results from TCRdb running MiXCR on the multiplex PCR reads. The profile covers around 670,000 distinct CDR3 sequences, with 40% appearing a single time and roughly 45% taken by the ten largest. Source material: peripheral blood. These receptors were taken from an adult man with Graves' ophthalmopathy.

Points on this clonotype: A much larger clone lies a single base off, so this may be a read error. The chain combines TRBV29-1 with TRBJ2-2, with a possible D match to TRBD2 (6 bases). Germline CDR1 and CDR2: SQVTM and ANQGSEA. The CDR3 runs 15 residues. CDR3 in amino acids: CSVPEGPANTGGLFF. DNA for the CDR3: TGCAGCGTCCCCGAGGGGCCGGCGAACACCGGGGGGCTGTTTTTT.

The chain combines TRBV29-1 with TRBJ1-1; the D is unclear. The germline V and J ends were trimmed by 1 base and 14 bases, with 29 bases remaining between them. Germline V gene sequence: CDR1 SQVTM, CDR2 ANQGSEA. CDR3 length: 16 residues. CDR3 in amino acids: CSVEGVSGGPHNEQFF. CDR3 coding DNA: TGCAGCGTTGAAGGTGTGTCAGGTGGACCCCACAATGAGCAGTTCTTT.

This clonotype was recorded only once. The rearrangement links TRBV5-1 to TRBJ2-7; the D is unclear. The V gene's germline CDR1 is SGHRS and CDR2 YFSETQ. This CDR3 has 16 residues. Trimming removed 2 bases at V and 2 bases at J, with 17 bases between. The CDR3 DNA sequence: TGCGCCAGCAGCTTAAACGGCCAGATGGGTGCCTACGAGCAGTACTTC. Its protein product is CASSLNGQMGAYEQYF.

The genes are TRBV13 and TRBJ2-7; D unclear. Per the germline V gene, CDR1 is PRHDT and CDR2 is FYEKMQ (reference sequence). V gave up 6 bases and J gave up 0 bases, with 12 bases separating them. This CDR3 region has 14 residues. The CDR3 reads CASSTRISSYEQYF. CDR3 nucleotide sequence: TGTGCCAGCAGTACTCGAATCAGCTCCTACGAGCAGTACTTC.

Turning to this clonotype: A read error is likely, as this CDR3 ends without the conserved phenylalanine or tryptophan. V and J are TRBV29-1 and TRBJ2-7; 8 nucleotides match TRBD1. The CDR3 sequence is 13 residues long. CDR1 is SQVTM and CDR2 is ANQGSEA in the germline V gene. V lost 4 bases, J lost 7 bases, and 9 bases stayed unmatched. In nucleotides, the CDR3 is TGCAGCGTTGGCGGCCAGGGGGCGATGGAGCAGTACCTC. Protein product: CSVGGQGAMEQYL.

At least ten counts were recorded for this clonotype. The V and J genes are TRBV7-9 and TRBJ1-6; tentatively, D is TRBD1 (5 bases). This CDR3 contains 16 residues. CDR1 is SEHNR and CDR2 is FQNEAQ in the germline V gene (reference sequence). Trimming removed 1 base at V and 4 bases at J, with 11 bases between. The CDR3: CASSLVSRGYNSPLHF. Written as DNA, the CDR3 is TGTGCCAGCAGCTTAGTATCAAGGGGTTATAATTCACCCCTCCACTTT. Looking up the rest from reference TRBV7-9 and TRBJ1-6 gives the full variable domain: DTGVSQNPRHKITKRGQNVTFRCDPISEHNRLYWYRQTLGQGPEFLTYFQNEAQLEKSRLLSDRFSAERPKGSFSTLEIQRTEQGDSAMYLCASSLVSRGYNSPLHFGNGTRLTVT.

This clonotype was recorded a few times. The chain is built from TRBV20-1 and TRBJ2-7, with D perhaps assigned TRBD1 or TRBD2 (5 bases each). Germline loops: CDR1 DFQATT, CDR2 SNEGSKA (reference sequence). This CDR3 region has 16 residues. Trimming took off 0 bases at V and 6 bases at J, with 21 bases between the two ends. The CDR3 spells CSARDRGAGTASEQYF. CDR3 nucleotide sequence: TGCAGTGCTAGAGATCGGGGCGCCGGGACCGCCTCCGAGCAGTACTTC.

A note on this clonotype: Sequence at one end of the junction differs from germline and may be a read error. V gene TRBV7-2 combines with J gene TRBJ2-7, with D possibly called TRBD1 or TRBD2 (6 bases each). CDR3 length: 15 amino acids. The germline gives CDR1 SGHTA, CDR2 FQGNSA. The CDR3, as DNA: TGCGCCAGCAGCCAAGAAGGGGGGACACCCTTCGAGCAGTACTTC. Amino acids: CASSQEGGTPFEQYF.

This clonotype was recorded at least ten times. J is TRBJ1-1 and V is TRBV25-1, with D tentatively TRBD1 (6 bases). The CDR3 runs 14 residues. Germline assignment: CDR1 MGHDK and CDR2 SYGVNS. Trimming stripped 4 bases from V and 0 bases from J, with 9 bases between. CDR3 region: CASSGHRVNTEAFF. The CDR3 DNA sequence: TGTGCCAGCAGTGGTCACAGGGTGAACACTGAAGCTTTCTTT.

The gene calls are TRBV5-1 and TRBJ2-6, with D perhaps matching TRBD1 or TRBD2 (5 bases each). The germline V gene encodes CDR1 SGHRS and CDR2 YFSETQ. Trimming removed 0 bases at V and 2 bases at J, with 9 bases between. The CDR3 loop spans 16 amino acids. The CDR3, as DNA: TGCGCCAGCAGCTTGGACGGGGCCACTGGGGCCAACGTCCTGACTTTC. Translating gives CASSLDGATGANVLTF.

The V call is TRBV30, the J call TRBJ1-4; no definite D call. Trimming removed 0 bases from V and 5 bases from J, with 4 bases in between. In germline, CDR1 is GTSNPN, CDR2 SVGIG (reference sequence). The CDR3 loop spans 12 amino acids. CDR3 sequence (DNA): TGTGCCTGGAGTGTTGCGAATGAAAAACTGTTTTTT. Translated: CAWSVANEKLFF. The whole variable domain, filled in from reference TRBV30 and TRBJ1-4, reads SQTIHQWPATLVQPVGSPLSLECTVEGTSNPNLYWYRQAAGRGLQLLFYSVGIGQISSEVPQNLSASRPQDRQFILSSKKLLLSDSGFYLCAWSVANEKLFFGSGTQLSVL.

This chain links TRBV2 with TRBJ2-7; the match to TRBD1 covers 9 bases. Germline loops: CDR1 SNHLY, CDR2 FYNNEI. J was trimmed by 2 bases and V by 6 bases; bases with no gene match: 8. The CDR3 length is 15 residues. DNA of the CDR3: TGTGCCAGCAGAACTGGGACAGGGAAAGCCTACGAGCAGTACTTC. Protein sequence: CASRTGTGKAYEQYF.

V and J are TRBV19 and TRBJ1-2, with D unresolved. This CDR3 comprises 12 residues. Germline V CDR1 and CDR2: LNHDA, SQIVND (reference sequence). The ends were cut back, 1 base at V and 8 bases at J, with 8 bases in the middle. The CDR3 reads CASSIAGRGYTF. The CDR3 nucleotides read TGTGCCAGTAGTATAGCGGGGAGAGGCTACACCTTC.

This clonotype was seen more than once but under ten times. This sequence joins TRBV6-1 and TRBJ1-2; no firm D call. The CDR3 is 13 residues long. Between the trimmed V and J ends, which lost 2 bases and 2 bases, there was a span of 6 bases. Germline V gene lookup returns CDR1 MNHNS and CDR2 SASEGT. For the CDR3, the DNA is TGTGCCAGCAGTGAACTACGGAACTATGGCTACACCTTC. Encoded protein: CASSELRNYGYTF.

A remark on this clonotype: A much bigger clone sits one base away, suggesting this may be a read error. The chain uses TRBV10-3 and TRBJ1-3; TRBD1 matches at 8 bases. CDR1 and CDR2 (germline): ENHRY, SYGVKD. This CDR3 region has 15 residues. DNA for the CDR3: TGTGCCATCAGTGAGGGGACAGGATCTGGAAACACCACATATTTT. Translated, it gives CAISEGTGSGNTTYF.